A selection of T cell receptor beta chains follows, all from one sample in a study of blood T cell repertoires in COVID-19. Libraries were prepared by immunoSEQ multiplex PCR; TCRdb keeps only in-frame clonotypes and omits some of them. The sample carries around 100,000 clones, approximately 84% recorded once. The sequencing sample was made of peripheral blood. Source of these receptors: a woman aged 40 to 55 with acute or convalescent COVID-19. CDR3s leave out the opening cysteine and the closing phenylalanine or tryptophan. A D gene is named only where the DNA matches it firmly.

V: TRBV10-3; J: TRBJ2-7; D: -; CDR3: AISERGYEQY
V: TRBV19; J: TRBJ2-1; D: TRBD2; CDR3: ASRLVAAGVNEQF
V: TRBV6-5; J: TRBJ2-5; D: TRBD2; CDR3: ASRLAGGWETQY
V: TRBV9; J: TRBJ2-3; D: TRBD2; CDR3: ASSVVGASGGSDTQY
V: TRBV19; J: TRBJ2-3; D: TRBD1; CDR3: ASSWTGLIDTQY
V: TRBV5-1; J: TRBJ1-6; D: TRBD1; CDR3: ASSSGQDSPLH
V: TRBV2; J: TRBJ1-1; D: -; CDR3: ASSLTVNTEAF
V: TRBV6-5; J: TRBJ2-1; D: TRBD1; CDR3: ASSLGGDSYNEQF
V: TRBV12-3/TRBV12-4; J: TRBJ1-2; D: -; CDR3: ASSDGGYGYT
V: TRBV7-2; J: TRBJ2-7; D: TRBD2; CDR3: ASSFPGLGSYEQY
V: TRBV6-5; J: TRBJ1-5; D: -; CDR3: ASSYSRMGNQPQH
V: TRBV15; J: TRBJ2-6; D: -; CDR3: ATSRLRSGSSAGANVLT
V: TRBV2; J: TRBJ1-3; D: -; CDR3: ASSEARNSGNTIY
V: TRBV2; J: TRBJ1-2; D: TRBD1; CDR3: ASQRTGQAYGYT
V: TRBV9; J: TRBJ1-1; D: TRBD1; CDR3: ASSVDQGVDTEAF
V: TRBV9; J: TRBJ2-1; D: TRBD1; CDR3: ASSVGQPNNEQF
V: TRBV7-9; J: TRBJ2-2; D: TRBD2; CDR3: ASSGEGNTGELF
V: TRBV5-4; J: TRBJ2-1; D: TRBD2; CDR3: ASSLAMAGGLVSNEQF
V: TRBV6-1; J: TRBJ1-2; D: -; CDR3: ASSDLGTANYGYT
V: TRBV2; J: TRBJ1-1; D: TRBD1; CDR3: ASSLTGATEAF
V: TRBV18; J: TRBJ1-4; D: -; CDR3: ASSPYRNEKLF
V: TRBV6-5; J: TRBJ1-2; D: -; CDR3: ASRPYDGYT